The entry below describes one T cell receptor beta chain. Antigen unknown. The V end was cut by 0 bases, the J end by 2 bases, with 13 bases between. CDR3 length equals 16 residues. Germline lookup yields CDR1 MNHNY and CDR2 SVGAGI (reference sequence). PCR was performed using 60 Vbeta and 13 Jbeta primers. Some clones are missing from TCRdb's copy, which holds only in-frame ones; the method was immunoSEQ multiplex PCR. The table includes about 110,000 clones, 76% detected once. The record originates from a study of cytomegalovirus exposure and HLA in healthy donors. Whole-study results and caveats: Sequencing probably produced one cluster of sequence variants that were highly shared. Previous analysis showed most TCR beta V segments were productive about 87% or about 30% of the time. In a later analysis, donors in an Asian-associated ancestry cluster reportedly had fewer N-insertions in productive TCRs than the cohort mean.

Donors likely had unrecorded immune exposures despite being nominally healthy when sampled. The V and J genes are TRBV6-6 and TRBJ1-2; tentatively, D is TRBD1 (5 bases). This TCR was recovered from a man aged 35-49 years in good health and CMV-seropositive. Sequenced input: PBMCs. The CDR3 spells CASSYSGAGGNYGYTF. CDR3 bases: TGTGCCAGCAGTTACTCAGGGGCGGGGGGGAACTATGGCTACACCTTC.